Shown below are 24 T cell receptor beta chains from a single sample sequenced in a study of blood T cell repertoires in COVID-19. This table comes from immunoSEQ multiplex PCR, and its TCRdb copy is limited to in-frame clones, with some not included. This sample has fewer than 350,000 clones, with roughly 90% found just once. What was sequenced was PBMCs or T cells enriched from blood (not recorded which). Every receptor here comes from a woman under 40 who had recovered from COVID-19.

This clone was counted a few times. This rearrangement joins TRBV6-2 or TRBV6-3 to TRBJ2-2, with TRBD2 matching 9 bases. V shed 4 bases and J 6 bases; nucleotides not matched to a gene: 6. Germline values: CDR1 MNHEY, CDR2 SVGEGT. The CDR3 sequence is 15 residues long. This CDR3 is CASSLAGGLPGELFF. DNA for the CDR3: TGTGCCAGCAGTTTGGCGGGGGGGTTACCCGGGGAGCTGTTTTTT.

This rearrangement joins TRBV9 to TRBJ1-4; D remains ambiguous. The CDR3 runs 15 residues. The V and J ends lost 2 bases and 5 bases respectively, with 13 bases between them. Germline lookup yields CDR1 SGDLS and CDR2 YYNGEE. CDR3 residues: CASSVDGRANEKLFF. DNA of the CDR3: TGTGCCAGCAGCGTCGACGGGCGGGCAAATGAAAAACTGTTTTTT.

The chain couples TRBV27 to TRBJ1-5; a possible D gene is TRBD1 (5 bases). The CDR3 sequence is 14 residues long. CDR1 and CDR2 from the germline V gene are MNHEY and SMNVEV (reference sequence). Trimming took off 5 bases at V and 0 bases at J, with 8 bases between the two ends. CDR3 sequence reads: CASSRGSSNQPQHF. The CDR3 DNA reads as TGTGCCAGCAGTCGGGGGTCTAGCAATCAGCCCCAGCATTTT.

This clone has more than one count but fewer than ten. J is TRBJ1-2 and V is TRBV5-6; TRBD1 is a possible D gene (6 bases). The CDR3 is 14 residues long. Trimming shortened V by 6 bases and J by 5 bases, and 17 bases separated the two germline ends. CDR1 and CDR2 (germline): SGHDT, YYEEEE. The CDR3 DNA follows: TGTGCCAGCACCCAAATTCAGGGGAAATATGGCTACACCTTC. Amino acid sequence: CASTQIQGKYGYTF.

This clone was picked up a small number of times. V is TRBV27 and J is TRBJ2-1, with no clear D. The CDR3 is 11 residues long. Germline V lookup: CDR1 MNHEY, CDR2 SMNVEV (reference sequence). Trimming left V 5 bases short and J 4 bases short, with 3 bases between. The CDR3 region is CASSAYNEQFF. In DNA, the CDR3 is TGTGCCAGCAGTGCGTACAATGAGCAGTTCTTC.

The genes are TRBV5-1 and TRBJ2-2; 11 nucleotides agree with TRBD1. Looked up from germline, CDR1 is SGHRS and CDR2 is YFSETQ. The CDR3 sequence is 16 residues long. V gave up 1 base and J gave up 3 bases; unmatched junction bases: 2. This chain's CDR3 is CASSLRTGGDTGELFF. CDR3 sequence (DNA): TGCGCCAGCAGCTTGAGGACAGGGGGCGACACCGGGGAGCTGTTTTTT.

The chain has TRBV4-1 and TRBJ1-2, with a possible D match to TRBD1 (6 bases). This CDR3 comprises 15 residues. V lost 0 bases and J lost 8, with 16 bases in between. In germline, CDR1 is MGHRA, CDR2 YSYEKL. CDR3 bases: TGCGCCAGCAGCCAAGACCAACAGGGATTGCGGGGCTACACCTTC. Translating gives CASSQDQQGLRGYTF.

V usage is TRBV25-1 and J usage is TRBJ1-4; 7 bases match TRBD1. The CDR3 extends over 14 amino acids. Trimming at V came to 6 bases and at J to 8 bases, leaving 9 bases not matched to a gene. Germline loops: CDR1 MGHDK, CDR2 SYGVNS. This CDR3 reads CASRNDRDGEKLFF. The CDR3 DNA follows: TGTGCCAGCAGGAATGACAGGGACGGGGAAAAACTGTTTTTT. Together with reference TRBV25-1 and TRBJ1-4, the CDR3 gives the full variable domain: EADIYQTPRYLVIGTGKKITLECSQTMGHDKMYWYQQDPGMELHLIHYSYGVNSTEKGDLSSESTVSRIRTEHFPLTLESARPSHTSQYLCASRNDRDGEKLFFGSGTQLSVL.

The gene calls are TRBV10-1 and TRBJ1-1; possibly TRBD1 for D (5 bases). CDR1 and CDR2 (germline): WNHNN, SYGVQD (reference sequence). V was pared by 2 bases and J by 4 bases, with 11 bases between. This CDR3 comprises 14 residues. The CDR3 sequence is CASSERGGTTEAFF. Here the CDR3 DNA reads TGCGCCAGCAGTGAGCGGGGGGGGACCACTGAAGCTTTCTTT.

This clone has just one count. The chain links TRBV19 to TRBJ2-1, with 13 positions matching TRBD2. V trimming: 6 bases; J trimming: 3 bases; junction bases outside the gene matches: 5. CDR3 length: 16 residues. Looked up from germline, CDR1 is LNHDA and CDR2 is SQIVND (reference sequence). The CDR3 region has the DNA TGTGCCAGTAGGCGACTAGCGGGGGGTAACTACAATGAGCAGTTCTTC. It codes for CASRRLAGGNYNEQFF.

The chain couples TRBV7-9 to TRBJ2-5; tentatively, D is TRBD2 (5 bases). Germline assignment: CDR1 SEHNR and CDR2 FQNEAQ (reference sequence). This CDR3 contains 15 residues. Trimming stripped 5 bases from V and 1 base from J, with 14 bases between. DNA for the CDR3: TGTGCCAGCAGCCAAGGTGAGGGCAGCCAAGAGACCCAGTACTTC. Amino acids: CASSQGEGSQETQYF. The full variable domain, in which reference TRBV7-9 and TRBJ2-5 provide the parts outside the CDR3, is DTGVSQNPRHKITKRGQNVTFRCDPISEHNRLYWYRQTLGQGPEFLTYFQNEAQLEKSRLLSDRFSAERPKGSFSTLEIQRTEQGDSAMYLCASSQGEGSQETQYFGPGTRLLVL.

This chain links TRBV14 with TRBJ1-2; D is possibly TRBD1 (6 bases). V gave up 5 bases and J gave up 5 bases, with 12 bases separating them. CDR1 SGHDN and CDR2 FVKESK come from the germline V gene. This CDR3 region has 13 residues. In DNA form, the CDR3 reads TGTGCCAGCAGCATGCGACAGGCATATGGCTACACCTTC. Residues: CASSMRQAYGYTF.

This clone showed up just a few times. The gene calls are TRBV5-6 and TRBJ1-1; a weak D match, TRBD1 (5 bases). CDR1 SGHDT and CDR2 YYEEEE come from the germline V gene. This CDR3 region has 12 residues. Trimming took off 5 bases at V and 7 bases at J, with 12 bases between the two ends. In DNA, the CDR3 is TGTGCCAGCAGTCCTCCCCAGGGTGAAGCTTTCTTT. Encoded protein: CASSPPQGEAFF.

The chain recombines TRBV28 with TRBJ1-2; the match to TRBD1 covers 10 bases. This CDR3 is built from 13 residues. Germline-derived CDR1 and CDR2 are MDHEN and SYDVKM. V gave up 2 bases and J gave up 11 bases; unmatched junction bases: 5. The CDR3 loop reads CASSLGWGQGYTF. In nucleotides, the CDR3 is TGTGCCAGCAGTTTAGGGTGGGGACAGGGGTACACCTTC.

The rearrangement links TRBV7-8 to TRBJ1-5; no firm D call. Germline V gene sequence: CDR1 SGHVS, CDR2 FQNEAQ. V was pared by 5 bases and J by 3 bases, with 11 bases between. The CDR3 is made up of 14 amino acids. The CDR3 DNA follows: TGTGCCAGCAGCGTCCGGGAGTTCAATCAGCCCCAGCATTTT. Amino acid sequence: CASSVREFNQPQHF.

V and J are TRBV9 and TRBJ1-6, with unresolved D. Looked up from germline, CDR1 is SGDLS and CDR2 is YYNGEE. This CDR3 spans 17 amino acids. Trimming took 4 bases from V and 0 from J, leaving 14 bases between them. The CDR3 here is CASSTSAGYSYNSPLHF. The CDR3 DNA sequence: TGTGCCAGCAGCACCTCAGCAGGTTACTCCTATAATTCACCCCTCCACTTT.

The chain combines TRBV9 with TRBJ1-1; no reliable D call. CDR3 length: 13 residues. V shed 0 bases and J shed 5 bases, with 8 bases lying between them. Germline assignment: CDR1 SGDLS and CDR2 YYNGEE. The chain's CDR3 is CASSVEGVTEAFF. The CDR3 DNA follows: TGTGCCAGCAGCGTAGAGGGAGTTACTGAAGCTTTCTTT.

This chain joins TRBV30 and TRBJ2-2; 15 positions match TRBD2. J was trimmed by 0 bases and V by 6 bases; bases with no gene match: 20. Germline V lookup: CDR1 GTSNPN, CDR2 SVGIG (reference sequence). This CDR3 comprises 22 residues. The CDR3 is CACPVGTGLAGGPTANTGELFF. DNA of the CDR3: TGTGCCTGTCCTGTAGGGACAGGACTAGCGGGGGGGCCCACAGCGAACACCGGGGAGCTGTTTTTT.

This chain uses TRBV11-3 with TRBJ2-7; the match to TRBD2 covers 10 bases. With 5 bases clipped from V and 3 bases from J, the junction kept 10 bases outside the gene matches. This CDR3 comprises 16 residues. Germline-derived CDR1 and CDR2 are SGHNT and YENEEA. The chain's CDR3 is CASSPDGLAGVYEQYF. In DNA, the CDR3 is TGTGCCAGCAGCCCCGACGGGCTAGCGGGAGTCTACGAGCAGTACTTC.

The chain is built from TRBV4-1 and TRBJ2-3; 9 positions match TRBD2. The CDR3 is 17 amino acids. Looked up from germline, CDR1 is MGHRA and CDR2 is YSYEKL. V dropped 4 bases and J dropped 4; count of bases not matched to a gene: 12. CDR3 region: CASSRGFSGRGADTQYF. The CDR3 bases are TGCGCCAGCAGCCGCGGATTTAGCGGGAGAGGAGCAGATACGCAGTATTTT.

The count of this clone is one. The chain couples TRBV5-1 to TRBJ2-4; TRBD1 matches 7 bases. Per the germline V gene, CDR1 is SGHRS and CDR2 is YFSETQ. J was trimmed by 0 bases and V by 7 bases; bases with no gene match: 7. The CDR3 has 15 residues. The CDR3 nucleotides read TGCGCCAGCTTTCGGACAGGACTAGCCAAAAACATTCAGTACTTC. Its translation: CASFRTGLAKNIQYF.

The chain recombines TRBV6-5 with TRBJ1-1; 9 bases line up with TRBD1. Germline lookup yields CDR1 MNHEY and CDR2 SVGAGI. The length of the CDR3 is 14 residues. Trimming at V came to 5 bases and at J to 3 bases, leaving 4 bases not matched to a gene. The CDR3 reads CASSTGGEYTEAFF. In nucleotides, the CDR3 is TGTGCCAGCAGTACAGGGGGCGAGTACACTGAAGCTTTCTTT.

CDR3 sequence (DNA): TGTGCCAGCAGTTCCAGGGGGCGCACTGAAGCTTTCTTT. Translating gives CASSSRGRTEAFF. The rearrangement joins TRBV28 to TRBJ1-1; 8 bases fit TRBD1. J lost 4 bases, V lost 4 bases, and 2 bases had no gene match. CDR1 is MDHEN, CDR2 SYDVKM, per germline. The CDR3 length is 13 residues.

The gene calls are TRBV7-9 and TRBJ2-2, with unresolved D. The V end lost 7 bases, the J end lost 3 bases, and 12 bases lay between the germline ends. The CDR3 length is 14 residues. The germline CDR1 and CDR2 sequences are SEHNR and FQNEAQ (reference sequence). For the CDR3, the DNA is TGTGCCAGCACGGCCTATGGTGACACCGGGGAGCTGTTTTTT. Amino acid sequence: CASTAYGDTGELFF.